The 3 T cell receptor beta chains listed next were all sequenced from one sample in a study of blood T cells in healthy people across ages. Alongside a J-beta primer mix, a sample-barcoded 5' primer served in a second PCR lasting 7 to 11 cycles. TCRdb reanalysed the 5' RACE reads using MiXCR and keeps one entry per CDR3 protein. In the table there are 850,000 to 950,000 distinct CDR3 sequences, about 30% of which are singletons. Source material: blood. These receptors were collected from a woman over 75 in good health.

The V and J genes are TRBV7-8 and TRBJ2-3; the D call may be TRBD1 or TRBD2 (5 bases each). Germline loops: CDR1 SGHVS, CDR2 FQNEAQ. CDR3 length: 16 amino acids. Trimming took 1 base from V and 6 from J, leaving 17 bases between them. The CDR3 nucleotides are TGTGCCAGCAGCTTAGGAGGGACGGGGCACATGGATACGCAGTATTTT. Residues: CASSLGGTGHMDTQYF.

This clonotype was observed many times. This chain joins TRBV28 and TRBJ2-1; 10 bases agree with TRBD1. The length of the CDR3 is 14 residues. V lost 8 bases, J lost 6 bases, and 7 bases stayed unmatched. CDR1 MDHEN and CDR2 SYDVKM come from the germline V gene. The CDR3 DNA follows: TGTGCCAGCGGGGACAGGGGTGGATCCAATGAGCAGTTCTTC. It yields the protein CASGDRGGSNEQFF.

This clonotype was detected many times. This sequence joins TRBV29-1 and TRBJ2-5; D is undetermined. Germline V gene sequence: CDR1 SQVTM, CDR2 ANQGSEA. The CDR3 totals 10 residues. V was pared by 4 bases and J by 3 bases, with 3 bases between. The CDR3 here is CSVGKETQYF. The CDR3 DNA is TGCAGCGTTGGAAAAGAGACCCAGTACTTC.